The entry below describes one T cell receptor (beta chain). The germline V gene encodes CDR1 SQVTM and CDR2 ANQGSEA. The CDR3 is 15 amino acids. Germline trimming cut 2 bases from V and 1 base from J; bases unmatched to any gene: 4. The data stem from a study of CD8 T cells in Susac syndrome. The RNA input was about 0.45 to 1 ug, and it was reverse transcribed with random hexamers. MiXCR, applied by TCRdb to the immunoSEQ multiplex PCR reads, yields one record per CDR3 protein. The table lists some 260,000 distinct CDR3 sequences, roughly 81% of them singletons. The TCR comes from a human donor with multiple sclerosis. V is TRBV29-1 and J is TRBJ2-2, with 7 positions matching TRBD1. Sequencing was done on a sample of CD8+ T cells from PBMCs. The CDR3 loop reads CSVEKDRKNTGELFF. In nucleotides, the CDR3 is TGCAGCGTTGAAAAGGACAGGAAGAACACCGGGGAGCTGTTTTTT.